A selection of T cell receptor beta chains follows, all from one sample in a study of blood T cell repertoires in COVID-19. Using immunoSEQ multiplex PCR, the repertoire was profiled, and TCRdb retains in-frame clones only, with some absent. The table lists 150,000 to 200,000 clones, about 81% of them singletons. Sequencing input: peripheral blood. The receptors were gathered from a human donor in a cohort sampled during active COVID-19. The conserved cysteine and the conserved F or W are not part of the CDR3 here.

v_call | cdr3_aa
TRBV4-3 | ASSQFRTGPYEQY
TRBV5-1 | ASSIGDVAGGIDYTYNEQF
TRBV7-2 | ASRLLGDNSPLH
TRBV20-1 | RPSRGTEAF
TRBV27 | ASSLRQGNFDTQY
TRBV28 | ASSSANSRTDTQY
TRBV19 | ASSIGTGYGYT
TRBV4-1 | ASSYSLAHHLNEQF
TRBV29-1 | SVVGARGANVLT
TRBV7-3 | ASSKHPPRMSPGGGTTDTQY
TRBV27 | ASSLSGGQGYGYT
TRBV10-3 | AISEGGYNEQF
TRBV18 | ASSPPGGAQETQY
TRBV5-1 | ASSTRQGPDTEAF
TRBV5-4 | ASSIDPGTSNTEAF
TRBV4-1 | ASSHQHGYT
TRBV11-2 | ATAGAVTYEQY
TRBV2 | ASRADVERDYNEQF
TRBV18 | ASSPGQSAGPQH
TRBV11-2 | ASSARGGVTEAF
TRBV4-1 | ASSQVNLVSVDEQF
TRBV18 | ASSPDRGRGNTIY
TRBV4-1 | ASSPRTGRFDNQPQH
TRBV3-1/TRBV3-2 | ASSQVTGGWNTEAF
TRBV19 | ASSTGQYEQY
TRBV10-3 | ATARPLNTEAF
TRBV6-5 | ASSQKTERTDTQY
TRBV6-6 | ASYGTELYEQY
TRBV21-1 | ASTPRDRGNNEQF
TRBV11-2 | ASTPGHLTLSEAF
TRBV3-1/TRBV3-2 | ASSRGGRGSNQPQH
TRBV7-2 | ASSLSLPPYYEQY
TRBV29-1 | SVVWTGRDTQY
TRBV7-9 | ASRPTGPGTEAF
TRBV11-2 | ASSSAGRGIISPLH
TRBV11-1 | ASSKLAGGRTDTQY
TRBV7-9 | ASSLDYPEQF
TRBV27 | ASRSSSYEQY
TRBV6-5 | ASSYGGLVTEAF
TRBV30 | AWSVQRETGANVLT